This T cell receptor beta chain was identified in a study of shared clonotypes between healthy human individuals. Germline values: CDR1 LNHDA, CDR2 SQIVND (reference sequence). Trimming took off 5 bases at V and 7 bases at J, with 14 bases between the two ends. This CDR3 has 13 residues. Libraries were prepared by immunoSEQ multiplex PCR; TCRdb keeps only in-frame clonotypes and omits some of them. This sample has under 1,100,000 clones; about 75% occur once, and the top ten carry approximately 1.5%. Donors had no recently reported acute infections or vaccinations and were HIV-negative. The rearrangement joins TRBV19 to TRBJ1-2, with D maybe TRBD1 (5 bases). Sequencing was carried out using memory CD4+ T cells sorted from blood. As to subset: CD45RA-negative fraction. The receptor was derived from a man between 18 and 35 years old in good health. The CDR3 is CASSYGQGFGYTF. The CDR3 DNA reads as TGTGCCAGTAGTTATGGTCAGGGCTTTGGCTACACCTTC.